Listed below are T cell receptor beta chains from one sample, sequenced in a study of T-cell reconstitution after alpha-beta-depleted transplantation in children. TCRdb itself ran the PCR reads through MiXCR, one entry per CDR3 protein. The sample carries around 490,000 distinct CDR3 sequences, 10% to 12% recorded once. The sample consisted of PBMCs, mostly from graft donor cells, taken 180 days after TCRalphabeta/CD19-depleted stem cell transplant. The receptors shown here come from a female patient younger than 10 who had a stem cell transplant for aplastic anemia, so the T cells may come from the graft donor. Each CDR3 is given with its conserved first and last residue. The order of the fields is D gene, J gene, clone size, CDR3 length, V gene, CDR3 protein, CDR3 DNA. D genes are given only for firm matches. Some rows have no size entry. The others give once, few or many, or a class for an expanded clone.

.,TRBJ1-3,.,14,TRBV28,CASGQLYSGNTIYF,TGTGCCAGCGGACAGCTTTACTCTGGAAACACCATATATTTT
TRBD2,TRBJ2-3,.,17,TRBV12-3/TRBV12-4,CASSLQLTSGRTDTQYF,TGTGCCAGCAGCCTCCAGTTGACTAGCGGGAGGACAGATACGCAGTATTTT
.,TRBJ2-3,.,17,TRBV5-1,CASSRLPGQTLPDTQYF,TGCGCCAGCAGCCGCCTCCCAGGACAGACACTACCAGATACGCAGTATTTT
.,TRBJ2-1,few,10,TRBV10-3,CAIRGNEQFF,TGTGCCATCAGGGGCAATGAGCAGTTCTTC
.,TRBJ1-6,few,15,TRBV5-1,CASTTESSYNSPLHF,TGCGCCAGCACGACCGAGAGCTCCTATAATTCACCCCTCCACTTT
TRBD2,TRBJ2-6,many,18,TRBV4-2,CASSQDQSGGSGANVLTF,TGTGCCAGCAGCCAAGATCAGAGCGGGGGCTCTGGGGCCAACGTCCTGACTTTC
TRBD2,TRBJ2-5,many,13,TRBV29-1,CSVDRLAGEAQYF,TGCAGCGTGGACCGACTAGCGGGAGAGGCCCAGTACTTC
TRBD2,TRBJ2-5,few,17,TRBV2,CASRRTSGTLKSETQYF,TGTGCCAGCAGGAGGACTAGCGGAACTCTAAAGTCTGAGACCCAGTACTTC
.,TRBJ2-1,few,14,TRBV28,CASSSRGSYNEQFF,TGTGCCAGCAGTTCGAGGGGCTCCTACAATGAGCAGTTCTTC
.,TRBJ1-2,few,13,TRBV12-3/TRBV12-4,CASSSQGVYGYTF,TGTGCCAGCAGTTCCCAGGGAGTTTATGGCTACACCTTC
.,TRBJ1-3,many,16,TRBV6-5,CASSYSESASGNTIYF,TGTGCCAGCAGTTACTCAGAGAGCGCCTCTGGAAACACCATATATTTT
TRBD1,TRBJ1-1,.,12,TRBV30,CAWGQVNTEAFF,TGTGCCTGGGGACAGGTGAACACTGAAGCTTTCTTT
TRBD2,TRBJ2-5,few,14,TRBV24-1,CATSDLGGGETQYF,TGTGCCACCAGTGACCTCGGGGGGGGCGAGACCCAGTACTTC
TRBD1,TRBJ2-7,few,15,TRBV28,CASSESGTGGLEQYF,TGTGCCAGCAGCGAATCCGGGACAGGGGGCCTCGAGCAGTACTTC
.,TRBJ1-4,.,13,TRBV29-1,CSVGGATNEKLFF,TGCAGCGTTGGGGGGGCAACTAATGAAAAACTGTTTTTT
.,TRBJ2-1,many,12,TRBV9,CASSEAGGEQFF,TGTGCCAGCAGCGAGGCGGGTGGTGAGCAGTTCTTC
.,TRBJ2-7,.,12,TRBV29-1,CSVEVTSHEQYF,TGCAGCGTTGAAGTGACGTCCCACGAGCAGTACTTC
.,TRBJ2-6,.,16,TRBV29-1,CSVYGTTGSGANGLTF,TGCAGCGTTTACGGGACAACGGGCTCTGGGGCCAACGGCCTGACTTTC
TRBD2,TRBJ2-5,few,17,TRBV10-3,CAISEGGKRGSQETQYF,TGTGCCATCAGTGAGGGCGGTAAGCGGGGATCCCAAGAGACCCAGTACTTC
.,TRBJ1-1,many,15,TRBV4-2,CASSHPGTTNTEAFF,TGTGCCAGCAGCCACCCCGGGACAACGAACACTGAAGCTTTCTTT
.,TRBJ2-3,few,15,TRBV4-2,CASSQEAIRADTQYF,TGTGCCAGCAGCCAAGAAGCGATCAGAGCAGATACGCAGTATTTT
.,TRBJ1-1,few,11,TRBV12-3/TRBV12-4,CASSLTSQAFF,TGTGCCAGCAGTTTAACCAGCCAAGCTTTCTTT
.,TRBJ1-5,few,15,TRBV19,CASSIGGYSNQPQHF,TGTGCCAGTAGTATCGGCGGGTATAGCAATCAGCCCCAGCATTTT
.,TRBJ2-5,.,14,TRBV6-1,CASRTGFLQETQYF,TGTGCCAGCAGAACAGGGTTCCTCCAAGAGACCCAGTACTTC
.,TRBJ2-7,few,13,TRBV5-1,CASSLVYSYEQYF,TGCGCCAGCAGCTTGGTGTACTCCTACGAGCAGTACTTC
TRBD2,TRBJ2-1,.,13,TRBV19,CASSNGRVNEQFF,TGTGCCAGTAGTAACGGGAGGGTAAATGAGCAGTTCTTC
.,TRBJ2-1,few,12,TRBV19,CASRRGKWEQFF,TGTGCCAGTCGCCGGGGAAAATGGGAGCAGTTCTTC
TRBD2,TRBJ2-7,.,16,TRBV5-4,CASSVGSGTLSYEQYF,TGTGCCAGCAGCGTGGGGAGCGGGACCCTCTCCTACGAGCAGTACTTC
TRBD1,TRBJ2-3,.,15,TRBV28,CASSFGQGATDTQYF,TGTGCCAGCAGCTTTGGACAGGGGGCCACAGATACGCAGTATTTT
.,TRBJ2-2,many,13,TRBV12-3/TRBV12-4,CASRVGGRGELFF,TGTGCCAGCAGAGTGGGGGGCCGGGGGGAGCTGTTTTTT
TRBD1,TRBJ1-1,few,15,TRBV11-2,CASSPAGGHGTEAFF,TGTGCCAGCAGCCCAGCAGGGGGGCACGGCACTGAAGCTTTCTTT
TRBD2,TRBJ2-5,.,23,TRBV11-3,CASSLVKYRATSGIRILGETQYF,TGTGCCAGCAGCTTAGTCAAATACCGGGCGACTAGCGGGATTCGGATCTTAGGAGAGACCCAGTACTTC
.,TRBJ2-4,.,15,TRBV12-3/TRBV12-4,CASSSTDRRGNIQYF,TGTGCCAGCAGTTCAACGGACAGGCGGGGAAACATTCAGTACTTC
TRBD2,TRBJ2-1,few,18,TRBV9,CASAGLGTSGGPYNEQFF,TGTGCCAGCGCGGGGCTCGGGACTAGCGGGGGACCTTACAATGAGCAGTTCTTC
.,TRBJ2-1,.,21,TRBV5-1,CASSRRVGRPLNLSSYNEQFF,TGCGCCAGCAGTCGCCGGGTGGGGCGGCCCCTAAATTTGAGCTCCTACAATGAGCAGTTCTTC
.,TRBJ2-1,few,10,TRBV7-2,CASSLVEQFF,TGTGCCAGCAGCTTAGTTGAGCAGTTCTTC